The clone carrying this TCR beta chain was seen many times. This sample stems from a study of CD8 T cells in ankylosing spondylitis. Using its own MiXCR run on the 5' RACE reads, TCRdb lists one record per CDR3 protein. The repertoire holds roughly 150,000 distinct CDR3 sequences, with roughly a third as singletons. After removal of 0 bases from V and 3 bases from J, the junction contained 10 bases not matched to a gene. The germline CDR1 and CDR2 sequences are SGHKS and YYEKEE (reference sequence). CDR3 length equals 18 residues. The receptor was isolated from a male donor with ankylosing spondylitis. The genes are TRBV5-5 and TRBJ1-5; 9 bases map to TRBD1. Sequencing was done on a sample of synovial fluid, either unsorted or a sorted T cell fraction (not recorded which). This CDR3 reads CASSLEGTGLYLNQPQHF. For the CDR3, the DNA is TGTGCCAGCAGCTTGGAGGGGACAGGGTTGTACCTCAATCAGCCCCAGCATTTT.